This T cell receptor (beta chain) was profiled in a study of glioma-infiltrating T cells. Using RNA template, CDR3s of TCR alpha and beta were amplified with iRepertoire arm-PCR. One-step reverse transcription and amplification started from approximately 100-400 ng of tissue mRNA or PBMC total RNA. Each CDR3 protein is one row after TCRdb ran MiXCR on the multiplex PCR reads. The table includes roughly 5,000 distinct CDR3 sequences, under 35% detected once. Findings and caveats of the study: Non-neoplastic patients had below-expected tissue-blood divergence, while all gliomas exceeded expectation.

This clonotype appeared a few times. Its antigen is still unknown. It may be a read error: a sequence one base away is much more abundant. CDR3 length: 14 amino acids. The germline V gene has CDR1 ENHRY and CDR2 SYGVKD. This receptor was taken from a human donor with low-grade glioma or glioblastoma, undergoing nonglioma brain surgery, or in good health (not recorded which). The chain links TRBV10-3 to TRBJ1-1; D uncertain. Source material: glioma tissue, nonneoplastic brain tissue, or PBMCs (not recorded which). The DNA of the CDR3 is TGTGCCATCAGTGAGTCTCGTGGGAACACTGGAGCTTTCTTT. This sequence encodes CAISESRGNTGAFF.